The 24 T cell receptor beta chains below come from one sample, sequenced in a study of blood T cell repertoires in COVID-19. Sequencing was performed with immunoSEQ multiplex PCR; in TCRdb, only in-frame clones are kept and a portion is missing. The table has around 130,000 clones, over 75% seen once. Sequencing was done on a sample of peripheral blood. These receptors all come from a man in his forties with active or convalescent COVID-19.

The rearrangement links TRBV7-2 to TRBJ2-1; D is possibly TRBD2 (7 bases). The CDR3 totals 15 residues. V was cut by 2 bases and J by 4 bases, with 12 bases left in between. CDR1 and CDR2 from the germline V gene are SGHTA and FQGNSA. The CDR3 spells CASSLSGGAYNEQFF. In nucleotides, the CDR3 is TGTGCCAGCAGCTTATCGGGGGGCGCTTACAATGAGCAGTTCTTC.

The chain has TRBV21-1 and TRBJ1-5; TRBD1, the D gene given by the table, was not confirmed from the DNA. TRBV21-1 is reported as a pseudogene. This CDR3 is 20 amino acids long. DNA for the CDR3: TGTGCCAGCAGCACTACGGACACCTCCCAACCCCTGAAGAGCAATCAGCCCCAGCATTTT. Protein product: CASSTTDTSQPLKSNQPQHF.

The CDR3 DNA is TGTGCCAGCAGCTTAGTCGCGACTAGCTACGAGCAGTACTTC. Residues: CASSLVATSYEQYF. This chain joins TRBV7-2 and TRBJ2-7; perhaps TRBD2 as D (6 bases). Germline CDR1 SGHTA, CDR2 FQGNSA. V was pared by 1 base and J by 3 bases, with 10 bases between. There are 14 residues in the CDR3.

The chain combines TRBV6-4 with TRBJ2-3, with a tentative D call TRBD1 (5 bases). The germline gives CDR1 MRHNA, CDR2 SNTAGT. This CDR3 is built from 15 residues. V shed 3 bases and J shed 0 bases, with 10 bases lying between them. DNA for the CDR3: TGTGCCAGCAGTGATACAGGCCTAAGCACAGATACGCAGTATTTT. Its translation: CASSDTGLSTDTQYF.

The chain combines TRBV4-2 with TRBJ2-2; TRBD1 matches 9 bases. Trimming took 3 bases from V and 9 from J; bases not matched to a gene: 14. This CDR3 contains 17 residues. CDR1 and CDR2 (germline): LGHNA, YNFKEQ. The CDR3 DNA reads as TGTGCCAGCAGCCAGGGGGGTCCGGGACAGGGACCCCGGGAGCTGTTTTTT. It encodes CASSQGGPGQGPRELFF.

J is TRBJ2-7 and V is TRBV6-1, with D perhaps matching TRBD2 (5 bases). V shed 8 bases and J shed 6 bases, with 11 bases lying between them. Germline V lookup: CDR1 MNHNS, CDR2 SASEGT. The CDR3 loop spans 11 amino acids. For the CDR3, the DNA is TGTGCCAGCCTTGGAGGCACCGAGCAGTACTTC. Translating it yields CASLGGTEQYF.

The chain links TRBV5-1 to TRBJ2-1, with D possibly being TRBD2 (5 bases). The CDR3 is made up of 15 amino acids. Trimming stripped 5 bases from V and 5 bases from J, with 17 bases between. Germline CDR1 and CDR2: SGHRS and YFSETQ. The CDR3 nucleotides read TGCGCCAGCAGTTTTAACTCGGGAAACAACAATGAGCAGTTCTTC. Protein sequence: CASSFNSGNNNEQFF. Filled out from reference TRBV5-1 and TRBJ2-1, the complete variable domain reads KAGVTQTPRYLIKTRGQQVTLSCSPISGHRSVSWYQQTPGQGLQFLFEYFSETQRNKGNFPGRFSGRQFSNSRSEMNVSTLELGDSALYLCASSFNSGNNNEQFFGPGTRLTVL.

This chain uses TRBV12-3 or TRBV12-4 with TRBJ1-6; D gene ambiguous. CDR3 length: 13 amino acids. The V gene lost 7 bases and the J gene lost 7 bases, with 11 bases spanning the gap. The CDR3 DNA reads TGTGCCAGCACCCTTTTCGGGAATTCACCCCTCCACTTT. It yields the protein CASTLFGNSPLHF.

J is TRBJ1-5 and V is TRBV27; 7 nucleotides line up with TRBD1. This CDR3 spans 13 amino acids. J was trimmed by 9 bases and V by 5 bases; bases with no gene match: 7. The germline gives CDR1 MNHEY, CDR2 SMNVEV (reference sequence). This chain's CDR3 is CASSRNRGGPQHF. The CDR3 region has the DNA TGTGCCAGCAGTCGAAACAGGGGAGGGCCCCAGCATTTT.

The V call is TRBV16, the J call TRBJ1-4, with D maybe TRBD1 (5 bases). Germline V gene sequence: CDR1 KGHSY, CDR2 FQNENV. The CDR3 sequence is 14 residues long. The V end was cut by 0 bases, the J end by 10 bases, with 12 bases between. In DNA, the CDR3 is TGTGCCAGCAGCCAATCGATCCAGGGAGGAAAACTGTTTTTT. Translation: CASSQSIQGGKLFF.

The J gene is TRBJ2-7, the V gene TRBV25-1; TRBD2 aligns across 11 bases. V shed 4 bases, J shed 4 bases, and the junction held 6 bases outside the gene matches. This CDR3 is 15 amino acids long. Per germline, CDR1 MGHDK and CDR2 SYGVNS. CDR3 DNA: TGTGCCAGCAGTGTCCCCGGGACTAGCGGTTACGAGCAGTACTTC. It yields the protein CASSVPGTSGYEQYF.

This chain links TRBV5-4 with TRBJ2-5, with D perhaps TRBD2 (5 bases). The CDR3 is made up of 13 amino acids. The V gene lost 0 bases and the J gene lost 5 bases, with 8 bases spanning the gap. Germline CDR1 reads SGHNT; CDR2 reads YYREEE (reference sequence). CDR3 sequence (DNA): TGTGCCAGCAGCTTGGTGCCGGGGGAGACCCAGTACTTC. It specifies CASSLVPGETQYF.

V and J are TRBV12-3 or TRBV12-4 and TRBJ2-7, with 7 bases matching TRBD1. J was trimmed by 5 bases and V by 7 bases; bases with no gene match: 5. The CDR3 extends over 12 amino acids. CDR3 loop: CASTRGTDEQYF. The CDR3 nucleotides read TGTGCCAGCACCCGAGGGACAGACGAGCAGTACTTC.

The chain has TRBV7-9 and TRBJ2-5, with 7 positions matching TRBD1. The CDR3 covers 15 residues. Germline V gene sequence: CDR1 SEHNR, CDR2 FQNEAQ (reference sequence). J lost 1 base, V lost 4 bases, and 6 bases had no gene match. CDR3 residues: CASSSGQSFQETQYF. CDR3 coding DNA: TGTGCCAGCAGCTCGGGACAGTCCTTCCAAGAGACCCAGTACTTC.

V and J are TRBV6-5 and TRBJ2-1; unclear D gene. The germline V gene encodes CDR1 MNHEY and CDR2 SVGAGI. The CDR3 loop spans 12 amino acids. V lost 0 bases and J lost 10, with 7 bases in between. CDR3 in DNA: TGTGCCAGCAGTTACTCGAGTAAAGAGCAGTTCTTC. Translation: CASSYSSKEQFF.

The CDR3 DNA follows: TGTGCCAGCAGTTACTCCGGGACAGGGGGGGATGAAAAACTGTTTTTT. Its protein is CASSYSGTGGDEKLFF. The chain combines TRBV6-5 with TRBJ1-4; 11 nucleotides align to TRBD1. The germline CDR1 and CDR2 sequences are MNHEY and SVGAGI. CDR3 size: 16 residues. V trimming: 0 bases; J trimming: 6 bases; junction bases outside the gene matches: 3.

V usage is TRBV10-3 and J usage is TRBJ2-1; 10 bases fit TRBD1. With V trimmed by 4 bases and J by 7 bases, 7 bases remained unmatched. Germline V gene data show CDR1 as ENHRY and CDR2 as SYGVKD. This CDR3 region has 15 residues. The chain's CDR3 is CAISAKGQGGNEQFF. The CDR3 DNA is TGTGCCATCAGTGCTAAAGGACAGGGGGGAAATGAGCAGTTCTTC.

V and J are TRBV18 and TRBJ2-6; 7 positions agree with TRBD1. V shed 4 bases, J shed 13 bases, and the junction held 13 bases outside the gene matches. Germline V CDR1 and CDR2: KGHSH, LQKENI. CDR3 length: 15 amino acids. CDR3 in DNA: TGTGCCAGCTCACGAACGAGGGACAGCCTTGAAGTCCTGACTTTC. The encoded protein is CASSRTRDSLEVLTF.

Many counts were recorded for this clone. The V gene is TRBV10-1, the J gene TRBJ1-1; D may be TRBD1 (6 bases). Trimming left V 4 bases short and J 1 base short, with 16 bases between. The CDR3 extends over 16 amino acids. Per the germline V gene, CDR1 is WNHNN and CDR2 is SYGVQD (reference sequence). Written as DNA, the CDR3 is TGCGCCAGCAGTGCCGGAACGGGACAAGAGAACACTGAAGCTTTCTTT. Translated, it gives CASSAGTGQENTEAFF.

CDR3 protein: CASSPLRSNTEAFF. The CDR3 nucleotides read TGTGCCAGCTCACCACTTAGGAGCAACACTGAAGCTTTCTTT. The gene calls are TRBV18 and TRBJ1-1; D is undetermined. The CDR3 consists of 14 residues. Trimming pared 1 base from V and 2 bases from J, leaving 8 bases between. Germline CDR1 KGHSH, CDR2 LQKENI. Variable domain in full (rest from reference TRBV18 and TRBJ1-1): NAGVMQNPRHLVRRRGQEARLRCSPMKGHSHVYWYRQLPEEGLKFMVYLQKENIIDESGMPKERFSAEFPKEGPSILRIQQVVRGDSAAYFCASSPLRSNTEAFFGQGTRLTVV.

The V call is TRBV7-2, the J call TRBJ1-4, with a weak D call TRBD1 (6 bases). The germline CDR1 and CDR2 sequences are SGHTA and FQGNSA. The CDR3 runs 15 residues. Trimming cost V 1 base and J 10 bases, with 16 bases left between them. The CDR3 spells CASSLVPGEGGKLFF. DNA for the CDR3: TGTGCCAGCAGCTTAGTACCAGGGGAGGGTGGAAAACTGTTTTTT.

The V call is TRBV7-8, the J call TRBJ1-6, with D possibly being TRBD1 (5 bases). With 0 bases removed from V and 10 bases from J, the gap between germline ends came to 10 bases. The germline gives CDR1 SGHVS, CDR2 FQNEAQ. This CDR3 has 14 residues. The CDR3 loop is CASSLAIQGSPLHF. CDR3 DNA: TGTGCCAGCAGCTTAGCGATCCAGGGATCACCCCTCCACTTT.

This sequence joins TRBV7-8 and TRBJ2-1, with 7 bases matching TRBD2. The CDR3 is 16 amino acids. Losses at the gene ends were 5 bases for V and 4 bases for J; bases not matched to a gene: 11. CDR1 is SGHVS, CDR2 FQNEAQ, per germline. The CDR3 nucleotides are TGTGCCAGCAGCGCCCTTGGGGGGGGGAGATACAATGAGCAGTTCTTC. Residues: CASSALGGGRYNEQFF.

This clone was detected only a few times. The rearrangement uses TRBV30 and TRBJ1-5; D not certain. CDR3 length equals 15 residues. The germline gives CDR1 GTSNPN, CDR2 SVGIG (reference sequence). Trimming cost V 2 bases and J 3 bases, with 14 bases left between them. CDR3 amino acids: CAWSRGLQDNQPQHF. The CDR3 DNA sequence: TGTGCCTGGAGTCGAGGGTTGCAAGACAATCAGCCCCAGCATTTT.